These 14 T cell receptor beta chains share one sample of origin, sequenced in a study of CD8+ T cells in alopecia areata. As the sequencing template, cDNA was produced by extracting RNA and reverse transcribing it. The table came from immunoSEQ multiplex PCR; TCRdb's copy has only in-frame clones and leaves some out. The table lists about 140,000 clones, approximately 85% of them singletons, with 25% in the top ten. Described treatment: oral pan-JAK inhibitor, 5-10 mg twice daily. The specimen was CD8+ T cells sorted from blood, collected at week 4, from a patient treated with tofacitinib. The receptors originated from a human donor with alopecia areata.

The rearrangement uses TRBV30 and TRBJ2-5, with D possibly being TRBD1 (5 bases). The CDR3 runs to 13 residues. Germline lookup yields CDR1 GTSNPN and CDR2 SVGIG (reference sequence). The V end lost 0 bases, the J end lost 5 bases, and 10 bases lay between the germline ends. The CDR3 DNA reads as TGTGCCTGGAGTGTCAGGGATGGGGAGACCCAGTACTTC. This encodes CAWSVRDGETQYF.

This clone showed up just once. This chain links TRBV7-9 with TRBJ1-2; maybe TRBD1 (5 bases). The CDR3 extends over 16 amino acids. The V gene's germline CDR1 is SEHNR and CDR2 FQNEAQ (reference sequence). Trimming pared 1 base from V and 4 bases from J, leaving 16 bases between. CDR3 coding DNA: TGTGCCAGCAGCTTAGGCCCCAGACAGATCGTCTATGGCTACACCTTC. This sequence encodes CASSLGPRQIVYGYTF.

The V gene is TRBV27, the J gene TRBJ2-1; 10 bases map to TRBD2. V lost 0 bases, J lost 2 bases, and 7 bases stayed unmatched. CDR1 and CDR2 from the germline V gene are MNHEY and SMNVEV (reference sequence). This CDR3 is built from 18 residues. Written as DNA, the CDR3 is TGTGCCAGCAGTTTATCCCAGCGGGAGGGGGGGGCCTACAATGAGCAGTTCTTC. The encoded protein is CASSLSQREGGAYNEQFF.

The V call is TRBV29-1, the J call TRBJ2-3; weak D call: TRBD2 (6 bases). Germline assignment: CDR1 SQVTM and CDR2 ANQGSEA. The CDR3 length is 16 residues. V lost 7 bases and J lost 2, with 22 bases in between. The CDR3: CSAIGTAISVTDTQYF. The CDR3 DNA reads TGCAGCGCTATCGGGACTGCGATATCCGTCACAGATACGCAGTATTTT.

The chain uses TRBV7-9 and TRBJ2-1; possibly TRBD2 for D (5 bases). Germline values: CDR1 SEHNR, CDR2 FQNEAQ (reference sequence). V gave up 5 bases and J gave up 0 bases, with 14 bases separating them. This CDR3 is built from 16 residues. DNA for the CDR3: TGTGCCAGCAGCCCCCAAGGACTGGGCTCCTACAATGAGCAGTTCTTC. It translates to CASSPQGLGSYNEQFF.

This chain uses TRBV12-5 with TRBJ1-1, with D possibly TRBD1 on 6 matching bases. In germline, CDR1 is LGHNT, CDR2 FRNRAP. The CDR3 spans 12 residues. V was clipped by 2 bases and J by 7 bases, with 8 bases between them. In nucleotides, the CDR3 is TGTGCTAGTGGTTTGCCAGGGGTTGAAGCTTTCTTT. It translates to CASGLPGVEAFF.

The chain joins TRBV5-4 to TRBJ1-1, with no clear D. Trimming removed 7 bases from V and 3 bases from J, with 7 bases in between. The CDR3 is 11 residues long. Germline-derived CDR1 and CDR2 are SGHNT and YYREEE (reference sequence). The chain's CDR3 is CASVRDTEAFF. Written as DNA, the CDR3 is TGTGCCAGCGTCCGGGACACTGAAGCTTTCTTT.

CDR3 sequence (DNA): TGCAGCGTTGAACTTACTAGCGGGACTTCCTACAATGAGCAGTTCTTC. This translates into CSVELTSGTSYNEQFF. This chain connects TRBV29-1 to TRBJ2-1; the match to TRBD2 covers 10 bases. Germline V gene lookup returns CDR1 SQVTM and CDR2 ANQGSEA. The CDR3 length is 16 residues. V dropped 2 bases and J dropped 1; count of bases not matched to a gene: 5.

CDR3 bases: TGCGCCAGCAGCCAGCAAAGGGGGACAGGGGCCCACGAGCAGTACTTC. This codes for CASSQQRGTGAHEQYF. V and J are TRBV4-3 and TRBJ2-7; 10 positions match TRBD1. The germline V gene encodes CDR1 LGHNA and CDR2 YSLEER. This CDR3 is 16 amino acids long. V was clipped by 3 bases and J by 5 bases; unmatched bases: 10.

This rearrangement joins TRBV27 to TRBJ2-1; no clear D. CDR3 length: 14 amino acids. The germline CDR1 and CDR2 sequences are MNHEY and SMNVEV (reference sequence). V was trimmed by 3 bases and J by 4 bases, leaving 10 bases between them. The CDR3 sequence is CASSFFGPYNEQFF. The CDR3 nucleotides read TGTGCCAGCAGTTTCTTCGGGCCGTACAATGAGCAGTTCTTC.

This clone was found once. The rearrangement links TRBV7-2 to TRBJ2-5; 7 nucleotides match TRBD1. Per germline, CDR1 SGHTA and CDR2 FQGNSA. The CDR3 sequence is 16 residues long. Germline trimming cut 2 bases from V and 5 bases from J; bases unmatched to any gene: 11. CDR3 bases: TGTGCCAGCAGCTTACCGGCCCGGACAGGATGGGAGACCCAGTACTTC. It encodes CASSLPARTGWETQYF.

V gene TRBV29-1 combines with J gene TRBJ1-1, with 7 nucleotides matching TRBD1. J was trimmed by 2 bases and V by 7 bases; bases with no gene match: 1. CDR3 size: 11 residues. The germline gives CDR1 SQVTM, CDR2 ANQGSEA. The CDR3 DNA reads TGCAGCGGACAGGGTAACACTGAAGCTTTCTTT. Translated: CSGQGNTEAFF.

Concerning this clone itself: A junction boundary mismatches the germline segment, possibly from a read error. The J gene is TRBJ2-1, the V gene TRBV27, with 9 bases that match TRBD2. Germline lookup yields CDR1 MNHEY and CDR2 SMNVEV (reference sequence). The CDR3 is made up of 15 amino acids. The chain's CDR3 is CASNLSGGPPNEQFF. CDR3 sequence (DNA): TGTGCCAGCAATTTAAGCGGGGGGCCCCCCAATGAGCAGTTCTTC.

The V gene is TRBV7-2, the J gene TRBJ1-1; D is unresolved. V lost 5 bases to trimming and J lost 10 bases, with 14 bases between them. In germline, CDR1 is SGHTA, CDR2 FQGNSA. The CDR3 contains 12 residues. CDR3 amino acids: CASSTRTVRAFF. In DNA, the CDR3 is TGTGCCAGCAGCACCAGGACCGTTCGAGCTTTCTTT.